This T cell receptor beta chain was recovered during a study of Ad26.COV2.S vaccination and SARS-CoV-2 variants. Overall study: Ad26.COV2.S, an intramuscular injection, was given once or twice 56 days apart.

Treatment noted: some 19 received Ad26.COV2.S at low or high dose, single or two shots; 5 received placebo; per-sample allocation not given. Vaccine and placebo recipients were sampled on day 63 after the first injection. The donor was a Boston adult aged 18-55 years. Wuhan-strain SARS-CoV-2 spike was expressed by the Ad26 vector that made up the vaccine. Sequenced by immunoSEQ multiplex PCR; TCRdb stores in-frame clones only, minus some. The table includes hundreds of thousands of clones, 89% detected once. The study's findings and limits: Responses of T cells in total may have been underestimated by the TCR breadth and depth analyses.

Points on this clone: Its matching antigen is unknown.

This clonotype was sampled from a person between 18 and 65 years old who received the Ad26.COV2.S COVID-19 vaccine or a placebo. The starting material was peripheral blood, obtained in a trial of Ad26.COV2.S vaccine versus placebo.

CDR3 in DNA: TGTGCCAGCAGTTACAGGGGCGCGATGGATGGTCTTCCTGGGGCCAACGTCCTGACTTTC. This translates into CASSYRGAMDGLPGANVLTF. The chain couples TRBV6-7 to TRBJ2-6, with D perhaps TRBD1 (5 bases). TRBV6-7 is treated as an ORF (open reading frame) with a function not yet certain. CDR3 length: 20 residues. The germline V and J ends were trimmed by 2 bases and 2 bases, with 22 bases remaining between them.